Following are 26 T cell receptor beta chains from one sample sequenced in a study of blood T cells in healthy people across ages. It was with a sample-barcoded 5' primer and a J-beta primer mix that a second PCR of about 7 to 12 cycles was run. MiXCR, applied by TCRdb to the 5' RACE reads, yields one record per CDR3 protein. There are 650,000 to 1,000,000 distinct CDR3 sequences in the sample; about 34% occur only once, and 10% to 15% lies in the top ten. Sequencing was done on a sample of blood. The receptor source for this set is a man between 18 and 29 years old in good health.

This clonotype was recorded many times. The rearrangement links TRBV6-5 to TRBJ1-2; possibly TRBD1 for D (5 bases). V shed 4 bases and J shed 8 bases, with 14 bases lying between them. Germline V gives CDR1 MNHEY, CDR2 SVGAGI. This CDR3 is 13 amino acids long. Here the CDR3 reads CASSSSGNKGYTF. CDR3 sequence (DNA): TGTGCCAGCAGTTCCTCAGGGAATAAGGGCTACACCTTC.

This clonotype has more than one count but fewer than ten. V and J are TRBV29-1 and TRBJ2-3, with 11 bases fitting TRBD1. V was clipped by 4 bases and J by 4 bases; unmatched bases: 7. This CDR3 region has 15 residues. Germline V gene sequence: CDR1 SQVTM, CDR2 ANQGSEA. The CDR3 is CSVVDGQGASDTQYF. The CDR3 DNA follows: TGCAGCGTTGTGGACGGACAGGGGGCCTCAGATACGCAGTATTTT.

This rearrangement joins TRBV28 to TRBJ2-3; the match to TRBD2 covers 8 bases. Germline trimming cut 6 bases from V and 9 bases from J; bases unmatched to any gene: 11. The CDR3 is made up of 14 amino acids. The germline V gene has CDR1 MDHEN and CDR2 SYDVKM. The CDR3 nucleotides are TGTGCCAGCAGCCCCACTAGCGGCATTGAGACGCAGTATTTT. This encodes CASSPTSGIETQYF.

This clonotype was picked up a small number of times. CDR3 coding DNA: TGCAGTGCCGGTCGGGCTGGCTACACCTTC. Amino acid sequence: CSAGRAGYTF. The rearrangement links TRBV20-1 to TRBJ1-2; D not resolved. The V end lost 6 bases, the J end lost 7 bases, and 9 bases lay between the germline ends. The CDR3 consists of 10 residues. Per the germline V gene, CDR1 is DFQATT and CDR2 is SNEGSKA (reference sequence).

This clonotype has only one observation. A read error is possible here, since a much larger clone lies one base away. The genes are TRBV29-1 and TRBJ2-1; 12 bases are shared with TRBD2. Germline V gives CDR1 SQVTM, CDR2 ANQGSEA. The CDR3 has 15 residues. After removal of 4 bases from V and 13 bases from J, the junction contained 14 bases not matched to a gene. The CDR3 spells CSVGTSGAAMGTQFF. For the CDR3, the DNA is TGCAGCGTTGGGACTAGCGGGGCCGCTATGGGGACCCAGTTCTTC.

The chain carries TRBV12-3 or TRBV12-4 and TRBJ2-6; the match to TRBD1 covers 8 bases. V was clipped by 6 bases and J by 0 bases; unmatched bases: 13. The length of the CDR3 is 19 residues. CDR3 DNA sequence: TGTGCCAGCAGCCCGGTACCCGGGACAGGCGTCTCTGGGGCCAACGTCCTGACTTTC. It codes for CASSPVPGTGVSGANVLTF.

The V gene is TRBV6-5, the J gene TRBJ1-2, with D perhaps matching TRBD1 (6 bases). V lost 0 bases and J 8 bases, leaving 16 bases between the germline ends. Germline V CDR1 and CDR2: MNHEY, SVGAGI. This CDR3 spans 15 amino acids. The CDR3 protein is CASSYSKGGLGGYTF. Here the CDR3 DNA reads TGTGCCAGCAGTTACTCGAAAGGGGGTCTGGGAGGCTACACCTTC.

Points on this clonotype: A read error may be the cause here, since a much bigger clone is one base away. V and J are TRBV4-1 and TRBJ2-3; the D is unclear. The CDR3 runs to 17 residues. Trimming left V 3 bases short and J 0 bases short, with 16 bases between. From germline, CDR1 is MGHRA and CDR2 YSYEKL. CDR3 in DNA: TGCGCCAGCAGCCATTACTCAGGAGCCACTAGCACAGATACGCAGTATTTT. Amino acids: CASSHYSGATSTDTQYF.

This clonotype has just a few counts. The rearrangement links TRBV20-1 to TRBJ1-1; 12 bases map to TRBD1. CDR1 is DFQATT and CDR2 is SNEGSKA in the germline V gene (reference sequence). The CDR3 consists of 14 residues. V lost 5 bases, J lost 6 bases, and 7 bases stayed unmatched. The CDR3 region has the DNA TGCAGTGCTCGGGCGGGACAGGGGGCTTCTGAAGCTTTCTTT. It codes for CSARAGQGASEAFF.

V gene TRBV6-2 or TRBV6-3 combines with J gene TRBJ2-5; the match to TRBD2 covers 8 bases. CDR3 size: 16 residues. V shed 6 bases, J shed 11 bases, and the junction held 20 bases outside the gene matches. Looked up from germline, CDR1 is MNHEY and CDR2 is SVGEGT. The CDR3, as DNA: TGTGCCAGCAGCTACCGGGGACTAGTACCTGCCAATGAGCAGTACTTC. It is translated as CASSYRGLVPANEQYF.

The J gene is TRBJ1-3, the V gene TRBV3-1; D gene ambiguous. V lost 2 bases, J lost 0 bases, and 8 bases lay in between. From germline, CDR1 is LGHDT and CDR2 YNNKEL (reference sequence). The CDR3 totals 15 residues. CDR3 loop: CASSQRRSSGNTIYF. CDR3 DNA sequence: TGTGCCAGCAGCCAACGGAGGAGCTCTGGAAACACCATATATTTT.

CDR3 loop: CASSDNLAGGLREQFF. The CDR3, as DNA: TGTGCCAGCAGTGATAATCTAGCGGGGGGGCTTCGCGAGCAGTTCTTC. The chain has TRBV12-3 or TRBV12-4 and TRBJ2-1; 12 bases match TRBD2. The CDR3 totals 16 residues. With V trimmed by 5 bases and J by 10 bases, 12 bases remained unmatched.

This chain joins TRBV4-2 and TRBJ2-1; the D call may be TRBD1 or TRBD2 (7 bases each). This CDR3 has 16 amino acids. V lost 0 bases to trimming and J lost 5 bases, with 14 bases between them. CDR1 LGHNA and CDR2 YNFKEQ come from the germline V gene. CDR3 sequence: CASSQEQGGGHNEQFF. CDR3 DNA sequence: TGTGCCAGCAGCCAAGAGCAGGGGGGGGGCCACAATGAGCAGTTCTTC.

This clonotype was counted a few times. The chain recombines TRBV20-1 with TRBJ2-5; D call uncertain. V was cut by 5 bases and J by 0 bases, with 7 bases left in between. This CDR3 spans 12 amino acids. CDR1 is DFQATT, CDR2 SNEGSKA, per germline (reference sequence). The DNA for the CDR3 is TGCAGTGCTCCTACGTACCAAGAGACCCAGTACTTC. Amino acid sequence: CSAPTYQETQYF.

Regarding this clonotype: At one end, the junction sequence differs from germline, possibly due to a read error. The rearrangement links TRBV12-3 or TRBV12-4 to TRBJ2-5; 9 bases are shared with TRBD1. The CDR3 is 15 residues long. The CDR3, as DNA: TGTGCCAACAGTCCTCGGGACAGGGCCTCTCGGACCCAGTACTTC. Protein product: CANSPRDRASRTQYF.

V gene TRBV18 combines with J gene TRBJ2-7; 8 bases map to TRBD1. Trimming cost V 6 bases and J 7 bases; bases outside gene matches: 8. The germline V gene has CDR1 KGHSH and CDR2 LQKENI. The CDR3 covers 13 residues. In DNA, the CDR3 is TGTGCCAGCTCGCCGGGACAGGAATTAGAGCAGTACTTC. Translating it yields CASSPGQELEQYF.

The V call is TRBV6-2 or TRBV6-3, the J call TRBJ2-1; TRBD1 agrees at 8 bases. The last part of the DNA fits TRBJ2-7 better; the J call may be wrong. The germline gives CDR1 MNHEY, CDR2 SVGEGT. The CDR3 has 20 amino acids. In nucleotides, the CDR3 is TGTGCCAGCAGTTACTCGACTGGGCCGCGACAGGGGCGCTCCTACAATGAGCAGTACTTC. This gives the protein CASSYSTGPRQGRSYNEQYF.

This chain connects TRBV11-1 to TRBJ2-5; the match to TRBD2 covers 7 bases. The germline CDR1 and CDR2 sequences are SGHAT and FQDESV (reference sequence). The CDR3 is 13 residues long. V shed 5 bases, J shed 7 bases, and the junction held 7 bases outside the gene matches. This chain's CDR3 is CASSKAREGTQYF. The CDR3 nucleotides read TGTGCCAGCAGCAAGGCCAGGGAGGGGACCCAGTACTTC.

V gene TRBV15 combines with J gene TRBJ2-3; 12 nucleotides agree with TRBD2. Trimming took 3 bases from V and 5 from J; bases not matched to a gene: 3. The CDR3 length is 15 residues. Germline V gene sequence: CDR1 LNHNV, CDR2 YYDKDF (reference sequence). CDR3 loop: CATSRMTSGGDTQYF. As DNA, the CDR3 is TGTGCCACCAGCAGGATGACTAGCGGGGGAGATACGCAGTATTTT.

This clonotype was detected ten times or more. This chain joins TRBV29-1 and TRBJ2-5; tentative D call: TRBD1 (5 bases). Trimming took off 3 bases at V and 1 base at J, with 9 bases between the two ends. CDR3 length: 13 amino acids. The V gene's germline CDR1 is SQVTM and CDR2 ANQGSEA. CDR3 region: CSVDWTSQETQYF. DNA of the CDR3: TGCAGCGTTGATTGGACAAGCCAAGAGACCCAGTACTTC. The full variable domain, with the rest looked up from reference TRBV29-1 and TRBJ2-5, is SAVISQKPSRDICQRGTSLTIQCQVDSQVTMMFWYRQQPGQSLTLIATANQGSEATYESGFVIDKFPISRPNLTFSTLTVSNMSPEDSSIYLCSVDWTSQETQYFGPGTRLLVL.

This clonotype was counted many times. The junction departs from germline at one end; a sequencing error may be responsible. CDR3 in DNA: TGCGCCAGCAGCCCCCCGGGACTCAGCCAAGAGACCCAGTACTTC. This gives the protein CASSPPGLSQETQYF. The chain links TRBV2 to TRBJ2-5; TRBD2 is a possible D gene (6 bases). Per germline, CDR1 SNHLY and CDR2 FYNNEI. This CDR3 has 15 amino acids. Using reference TRBV2 and TRBJ2-5 for the parts outside the CDR3, the full variable domain is EPEVTQTPSHQVTQMGQEVILRCVPISNHLYFYWYRQILGQKVEFLVSFYNNEISEKSEIFDDQFSVERPDGSNFTLKIRSTKLEDSAMYFCASSPPGLSQETQYFGPGTRLLVL.

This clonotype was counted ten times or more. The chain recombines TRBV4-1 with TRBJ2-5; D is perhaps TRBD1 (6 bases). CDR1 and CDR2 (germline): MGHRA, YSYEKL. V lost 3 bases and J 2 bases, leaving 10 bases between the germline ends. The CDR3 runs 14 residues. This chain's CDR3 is CASSHAGQQETQYF. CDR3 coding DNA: TGCGCCAGCAGCCACGCAGGACAGCAAGAGACCCAGTACTTC.

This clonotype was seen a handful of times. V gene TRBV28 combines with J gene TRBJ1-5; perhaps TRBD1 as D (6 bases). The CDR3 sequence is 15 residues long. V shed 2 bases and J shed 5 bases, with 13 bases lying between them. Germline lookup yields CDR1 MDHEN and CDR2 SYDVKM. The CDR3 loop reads CASSLGGDTYQPQHF. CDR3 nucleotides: TGTGCCAGCAGTTTAGGCGGGGACACTTATCAGCCCCAGCATTTT.

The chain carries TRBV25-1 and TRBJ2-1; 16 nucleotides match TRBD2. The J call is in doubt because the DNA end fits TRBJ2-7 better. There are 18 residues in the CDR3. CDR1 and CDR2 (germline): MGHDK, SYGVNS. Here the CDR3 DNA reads TGTGCCAGCAGTGGCCCGGGACTAGCGGGGGGGACGTACAATGAGCAGTACTTC. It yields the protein CASSGPGLAGGTYNEQYF.

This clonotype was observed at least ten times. The DNA of the CDR3 is TGTGCCAGCAGCGGAGGCTCTGGGGCCAACGTCCTGACTTTC. It translates to CASSGGSGANVLTF. The rearrangement links TRBV12-3 or TRBV12-4 to TRBJ2-6; possible D gene TRBD2, 5 bases. V was shortened by 6 bases and J by 0 bases, with 6 bases between the two germline ends. This CDR3 has 14 residues.

This chain's CDR3 is CASSQDLGAWTGELFF. DNA for the CDR3: TGCGCCAGCAGCCAAGATTTAGGGGCTTGGACCGGGGAGCTGTTTTTT. J is TRBJ2-2 and V is TRBV4-3; a weak D match, TRBD1 (5 bases). CDR1 LGHNA and CDR2 YSLEER come from the germline V gene. V shed 0 bases and J shed 5 bases, with 13 bases lying between them. The CDR3 extends over 16 amino acids.